The clone carrying this TCR beta chain was picked up many times. The antigen remains undetermined. This specimen comes from a study of type 1 regulatory T cells. Looking at the study overall: An in vitro protocol generated T-allo10, a Tr1-enriched, alloantigen-specific CD4 T cell product. Points from the study as a whole: Compared with non-type 1 regulatory T cells, type 1 regulatory T cells showed a more restricted TCR repertoire.

TCRdb fed the reads into MiXCR, producing one record per CDR3 protein. The sample shows fewer than 80,000 distinct CDR3 sequences, less than 25% of them seen only once. This clonotype was obtained from a human donor in good health. The sample comprised cultured type 1 regulatory T (Tr1) cells, either the whole culture or a sorted fraction (not recorded which).

For the CDR3, the DNA is TGTGCCAGCAGCATAACAGGGGGGAACTACGAGCAGTACTTC. This codes for CASSITGGNYEQYF. The chain combines TRBV7-2 with TRBJ2-7; 8 bases match TRBD1. J gave up 3 bases and V 5 bases, and 6 bases lay outside the gene matches. This CDR3 comprises 14 residues. CDR1 and CDR2 from the germline V gene are SGHTA and FQGNSA.